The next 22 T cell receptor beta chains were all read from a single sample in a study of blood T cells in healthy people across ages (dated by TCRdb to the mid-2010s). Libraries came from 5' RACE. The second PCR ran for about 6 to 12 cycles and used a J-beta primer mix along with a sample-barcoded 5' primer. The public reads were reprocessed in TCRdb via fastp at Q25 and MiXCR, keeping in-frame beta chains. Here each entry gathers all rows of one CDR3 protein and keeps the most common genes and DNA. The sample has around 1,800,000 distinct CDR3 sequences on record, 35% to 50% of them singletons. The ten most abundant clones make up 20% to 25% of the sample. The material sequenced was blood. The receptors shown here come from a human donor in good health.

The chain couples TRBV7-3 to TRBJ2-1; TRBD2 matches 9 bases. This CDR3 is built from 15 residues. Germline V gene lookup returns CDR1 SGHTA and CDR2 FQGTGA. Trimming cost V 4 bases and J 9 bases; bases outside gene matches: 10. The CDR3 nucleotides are TGTGCCAGCAGCTCCCCGGGACTAGCTGGGCGTGAGCAGTTCTTC. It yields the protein CASSSPGLAGREQFF.

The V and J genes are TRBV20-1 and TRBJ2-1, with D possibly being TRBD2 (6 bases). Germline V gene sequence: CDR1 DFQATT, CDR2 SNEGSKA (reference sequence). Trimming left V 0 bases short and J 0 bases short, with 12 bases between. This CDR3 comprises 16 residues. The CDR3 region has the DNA TGCAGTGCTAGAGATCGGGACTCCTCCTCCTACAATGAGCAGTTCTTC. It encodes CSARDRDSSSYNEQFF.

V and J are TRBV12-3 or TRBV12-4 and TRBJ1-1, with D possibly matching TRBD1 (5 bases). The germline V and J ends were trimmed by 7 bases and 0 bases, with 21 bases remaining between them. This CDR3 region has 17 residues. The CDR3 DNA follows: TGTGCCAGCACAAATAGAAGGAGGGGTCTTGTGAACACTGAAGCTTTCTTT. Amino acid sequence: CASTNRRRGLVNTEAFF.

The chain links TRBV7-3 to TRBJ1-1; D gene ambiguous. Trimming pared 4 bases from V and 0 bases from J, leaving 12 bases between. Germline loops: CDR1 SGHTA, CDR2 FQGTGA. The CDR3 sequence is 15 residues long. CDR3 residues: CASSSLGSMNTEAFF. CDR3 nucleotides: TGTGCCAGCAGCTCCTTGGGGTCTATGAACACTGAAGCTTTCTTT.

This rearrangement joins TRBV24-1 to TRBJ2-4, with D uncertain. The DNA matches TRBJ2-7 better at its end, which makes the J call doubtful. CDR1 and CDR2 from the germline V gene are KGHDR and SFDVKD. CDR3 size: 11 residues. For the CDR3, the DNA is TGTGCCACCAGCAAACCCTACGAGCAGTACTTC. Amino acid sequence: CATSKPYEQYF.

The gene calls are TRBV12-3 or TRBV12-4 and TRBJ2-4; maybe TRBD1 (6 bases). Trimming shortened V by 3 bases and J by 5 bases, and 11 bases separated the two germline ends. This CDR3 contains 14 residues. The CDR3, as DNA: TGTGCCAGCAGTTTTCGCGAGGGGGAAAACATTCAGTACTTC. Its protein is CASSFREGENIQYF.

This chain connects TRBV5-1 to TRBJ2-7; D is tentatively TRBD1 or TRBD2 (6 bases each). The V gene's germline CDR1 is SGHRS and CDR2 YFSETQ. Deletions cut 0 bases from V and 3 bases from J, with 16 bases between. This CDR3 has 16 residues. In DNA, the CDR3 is TGCGCCAGCAGCTTGGCGGGGGCCCTCCCCTACTACGAGCAGTACTTC. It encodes CASSLAGALPYYEQYF.

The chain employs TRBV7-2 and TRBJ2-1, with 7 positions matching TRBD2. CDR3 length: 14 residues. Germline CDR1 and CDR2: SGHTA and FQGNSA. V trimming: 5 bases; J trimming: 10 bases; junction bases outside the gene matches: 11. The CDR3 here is CASSPGLVTGEQFF. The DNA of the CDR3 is TGTGCCAGCAGCCCAGGACTAGTTACGGGCGAGCAGTTCTTC.

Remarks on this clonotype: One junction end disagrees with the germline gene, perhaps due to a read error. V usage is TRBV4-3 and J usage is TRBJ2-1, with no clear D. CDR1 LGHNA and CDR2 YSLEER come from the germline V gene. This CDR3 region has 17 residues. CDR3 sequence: CASGQDSDVSSYNEQFF. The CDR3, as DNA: TGCGCCAGCGGCCAAGATTCGGACGTAAGCTCCTACAATGAGCAGTTCTTC.

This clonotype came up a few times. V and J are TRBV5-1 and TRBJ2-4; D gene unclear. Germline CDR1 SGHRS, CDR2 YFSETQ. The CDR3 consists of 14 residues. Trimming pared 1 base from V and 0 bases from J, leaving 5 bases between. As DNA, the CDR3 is TGCGCCAGCAGCTTGACTCTAGCCAAAAACATTCAGTACTTC. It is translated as CASSLTLAKNIQYF.

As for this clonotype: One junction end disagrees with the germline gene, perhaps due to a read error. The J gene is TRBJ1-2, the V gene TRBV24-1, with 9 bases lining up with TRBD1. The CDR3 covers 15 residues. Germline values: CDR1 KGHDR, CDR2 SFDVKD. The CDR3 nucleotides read TGCGCCACCAGTGATCGGGACAGGGTGGGCAATGGCTACACCTTC. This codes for CATSDRDRVGNGYTF.

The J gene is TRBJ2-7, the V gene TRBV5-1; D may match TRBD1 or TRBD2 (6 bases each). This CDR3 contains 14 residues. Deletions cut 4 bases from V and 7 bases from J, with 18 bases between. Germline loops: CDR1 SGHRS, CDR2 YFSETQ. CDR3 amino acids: CASSHGRQDGEQYF. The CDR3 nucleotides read TGCGCCAGCAGCCACGGGAGACAGGACGGGGAGCAGTACTTC. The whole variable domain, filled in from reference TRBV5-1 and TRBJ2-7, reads KAGVTQTPRYLIKTRGQQVTLSCSPISGHRSVSWYQQTPGQGLQFLFEYFSETQRNKGNFPGRFSGRQFSNSRSEMNVSTLELGDSALYLCASSHGRQDGEQYFGPGTRLTVT.

The chain's CDR3 is CASSLTNGETQYF. CDR3 DNA: TGCGCCAGCAGCTTAACCAATGGGGAGACCCAGTACTTC. The gene calls are TRBV5-1 and TRBJ2-5, with D hard to call. V was cut by 2 bases and J by 5 bases, with 10 bases left in between. The germline gives CDR1 SGHRS, CDR2 YFSETQ. This CDR3 region has 13 residues.

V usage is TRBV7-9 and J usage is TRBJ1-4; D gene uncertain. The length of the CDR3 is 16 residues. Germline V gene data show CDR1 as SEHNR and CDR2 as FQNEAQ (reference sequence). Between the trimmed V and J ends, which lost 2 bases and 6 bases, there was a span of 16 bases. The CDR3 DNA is TGTGCCAGCAGCTTATACCCAGGCGGCCTTGATGAAAAACTGTTTTTT. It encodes CASSLYPGGLDEKLFF.

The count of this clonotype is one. CDR3 sequence (DNA): TGTGCCAGCAGCTACGTTGGGACCAATGGCTACACCTTC. Translated, it gives CASSYVGTNGYTF. The chain carries TRBV3-1 and TRBJ1-2, with D maybe TRBD1 (5 bases). Germline assignment: CDR1 LGHDT and CDR2 YNNKEL (reference sequence). Trimming took 5 bases from V and 6 from J, leaving 13 bases between them. The CDR3 sequence is 13 residues long.

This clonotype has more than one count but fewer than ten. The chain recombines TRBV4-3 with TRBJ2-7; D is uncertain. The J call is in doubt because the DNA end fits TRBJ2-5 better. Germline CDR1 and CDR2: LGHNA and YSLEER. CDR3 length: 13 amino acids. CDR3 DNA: TGCGCCAGCAGCCAAGGTGGAAGAGGGACCCAGTACTTC. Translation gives CASSQGGRGTQYF.

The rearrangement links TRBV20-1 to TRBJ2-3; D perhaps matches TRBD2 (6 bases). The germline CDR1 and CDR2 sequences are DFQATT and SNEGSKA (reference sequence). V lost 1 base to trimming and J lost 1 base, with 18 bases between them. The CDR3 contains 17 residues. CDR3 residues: CSARGGGTSHRTDTQYF. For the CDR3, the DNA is TGCAGTGCTAGAGGGGGCGGGACTTCCCACCGCACAGATACGCAGTATTTT.

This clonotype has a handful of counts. The CDR3 nucleotides read TGTGCCAGCAGCTTATCCGGATCGTACAAGCAGTACTTC. This translates into CASSLSGSYKQYF. J is TRBJ2-7 and V is TRBV7-2; no firm D call. From germline, CDR1 is SGHTA and CDR2 FQGNSA. V dropped 2 bases and J dropped 8 bases, with 13 bases sitting between them. The CDR3 length is 13 residues.

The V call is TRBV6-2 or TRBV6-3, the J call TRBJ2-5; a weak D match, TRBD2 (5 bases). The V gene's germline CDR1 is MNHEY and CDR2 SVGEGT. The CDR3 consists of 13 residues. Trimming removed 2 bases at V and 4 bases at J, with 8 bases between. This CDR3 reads CASSYREIETQYF. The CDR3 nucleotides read TGTGCCAGCAGTTACAGGGAGATAGAGACCCAGTACTTC.

CDR3 sequence (DNA): TGTGCCGTACAGGGGGACCATAATTCACCCCTCCACTTT. It yields the protein CAVQGDHNSPLHF. V usage is TRBV2 and J usage is TRBJ1-6; 8 bases line up with TRBD1. CDR1 is SNHLY, CDR2 FYNNEI, per germline. Losses at the gene ends were 11 bases for V and 5 bases for J; bases not matched to a gene: 5. The CDR3 is 13 residues long.

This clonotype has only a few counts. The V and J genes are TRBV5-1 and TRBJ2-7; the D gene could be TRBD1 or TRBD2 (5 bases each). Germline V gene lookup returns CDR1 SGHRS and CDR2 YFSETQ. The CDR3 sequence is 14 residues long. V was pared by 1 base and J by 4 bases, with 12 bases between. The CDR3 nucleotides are TGCGCCAGCAGCTTGTGGGGACGGGCTTACGAGCAGTACTTC. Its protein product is CASSLWGRAYEQYF.

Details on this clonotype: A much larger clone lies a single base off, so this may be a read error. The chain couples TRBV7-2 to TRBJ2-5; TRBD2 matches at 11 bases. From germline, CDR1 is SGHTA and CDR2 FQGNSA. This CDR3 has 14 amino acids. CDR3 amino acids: CASGLAGGLETQYF. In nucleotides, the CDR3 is TGTGCCAGCGGCTTAGCGGGGGGGCTGGAGACCCAGTACTTC.